These 19 T cell receptor beta chains were all obtained from the same sample, sequenced in a study of CD8+ T cells in alopecia areata. Reverse transcribed after extraction, RNA yielded cDNA as the sequencing template. TCRdb's copy holds only in-frame clones and misses some; the assay was immunoSEQ multiplex PCR. The table includes more than 90,000 clones, approximately 66% detected once. Noted treatment: oral pan-JAK inhibitor, 5-10 mg twice daily. This specimen consisted of CD8+ T cells sorted from blood, obtained at week 4, from a patient treated with tofacitinib. The receptor set was obtained from a human donor with alopecia areata.

In this sample, this clone turned up once. The chain recombines TRBV5-6 with TRBJ2-1; the match to TRBD2 covers 11 bases. The CDR3 extends over 16 amino acids. V shed 4 bases and J 7 bases; nucleotides not matched to a gene: 10. CDR1 is SGHDT and CDR2 is YYEEEE in the germline V gene. The CDR3 protein is CASSPIAGGPVNEQFF. CDR3 in DNA: TGTGCCAGCAGCCCCATAGCGGGAGGGCCAGTTAATGAGCAGTTCTTC.

The chain employs TRBV27 and TRBJ2-7; 7 bases agree with TRBD2. V dropped 3 bases and J dropped 0; count of bases not matched to a gene: 11. From germline, CDR1 is MNHEY and CDR2 SMNVEV (reference sequence). The CDR3 sequence is 17 residues long. In DNA, the CDR3 is TGTGCCAGCAGTTTTCGTTTAAGCGGGATGGACTCCTACGAGCAGTACTTC. Translated: CASSFRLSGMDSYEQYF.

J is TRBJ2-7 and V is TRBV2; TRBD2 agrees at 8 bases. Losses at the gene ends were 8 bases for V and 3 bases for J; bases not matched to a gene: 12. Germline V gene sequence: CDR1 SNHLY, CDR2 FYNNEI. The CDR3 is 15 amino acids. The CDR3 is CASRRMAGGGYEQYF. The CDR3, as DNA: TGTGCCAGCCGACGAATGGCGGGAGGTGGCTACGAGCAGTACTTC.

This clone was seen a few times. In DNA form, the CDR3 reads TGTGCCACCAGCAGAGTTGCACGACAGGTCCCCCCGGAGACCCAGTACTTC. This sequence encodes CATSRVARQVPPETQYF. The rearrangement links TRBV15 to TRBJ2-5; a possible D gene is TRBD1 (6 bases). Per the germline V gene, CDR1 is LNHNV and CDR2 is YYDKDF (reference sequence). The CDR3 is made up of 17 amino acids. The V gene lost 1 base and the J gene lost 5 bases, with 20 bases spanning the gap. Full variable domain (outside the CDR3, taken from reference TRBV15 and TRBJ2-5): DAMVIQNPRYQVTQFGKPVTLSCSQTLNHNVMYWYQQKSSQAPKLLFHYYDKDFNNEADTPDNFQSRRPNTSFCFLDIRSPGLGDTAMYLCATSRVARQVPPETQYFGPGTRLLVL.

This chain connects TRBV29-1 to TRBJ1-2; D is ambiguous. V was trimmed by 0 bases and J by 2 bases, leaving 4 bases between them. This CDR3 region has 12 residues. From germline, CDR1 is SQVTM and CDR2 ANQGSEA. CDR3 sequence: CSVEEGNYGYTF. CDR3 nucleotides: TGCAGCGTTGAAGAGGGGAACTATGGCTACACCTTC.

Here the CDR3 reads CASSLIGLQETQYF. DNA of the CDR3: TGTGCCAGCAGCTTAATTGGCCTCCAAGAGACCCAGTACTTC. The chain couples TRBV7-3 to TRBJ2-5; no firm D call. The CDR3 spans 14 residues. V lost 1 base, J lost 1 base, and 7 bases lay in between. Per the germline V gene, CDR1 is SGHTA and CDR2 is FQGTGA.

The chain joins TRBV18 to TRBJ2-5; D is undetermined. Germline V gives CDR1 KGHSH, CDR2 LQKENI. This CDR3 is 16 amino acids long. The V end lost 1 base, the J end lost 2 bases, and 14 bases lay between the germline ends. CDR3 DNA: TGTGCCAGCTCACCACAGGACGGGCCGATACAAGAGACCCAGTACTTC. Translation: CASSPQDGPIQETQYF. The variable domain in full, with the rest retrieved from reference TRBV18 and TRBJ2-5, is NAGVMQNPRHLVRRRGQEARLRCSPMKGHSHVYWYRQLPEEGLKFMVYLQKENIIDESGMPKERFSAEFPKEGPSILRIQQVVRGDSAAYFCASSPQDGPIQETQYFGPGTRLLVL.

The chain is built from TRBV7-8 and TRBJ2-3; D might be TRBD1 or TRBD2, each matching 5 bases. The germline CDR1 and CDR2 sequences are SGHVS and FQNEAQ. This CDR3 contains 15 residues. V lost 8 bases and J 2 bases, leaving 17 bases between the germline ends. The DNA of the CDR3 is TGTGCCAGCCGAATGGGACGGAGCACCACAGATACGCAGTATTTT. This encodes CASRMGRSTTDTQYF.

The gene calls are TRBV27 and TRBJ1-2, with D perhaps matching TRBD1 (6 bases). Germline lookup yields CDR1 MNHEY and CDR2 SMNVEV (reference sequence). V lost 0 bases and J 5 bases, leaving 19 bases between the germline ends. This CDR3 region has 17 residues. CDR3 sequence: CASSLSGGVRYSYGYTF. In DNA form, the CDR3 reads TGTGCCAGCAGTTTATCTGGGGGCGTTAGGTATTCGTATGGCTACACCTTC.

The chain recombines TRBV9 with TRBJ1-1, with D unresolved. This CDR3 comprises 14 residues. In germline, CDR1 is SGDLS, CDR2 YYNGEE. V was shortened by 0 bases and J by 3 bases, with 9 bases between the two germline ends. The CDR3 DNA reads as TGTGCCAGCAGCGTAGGAGGGAGTGACACTGAAGCTTTCTTT. This sequence encodes CASSVGGSDTEAFF. Looking up the rest from reference TRBV9 and TRBJ1-1 gives the full variable domain: DSGVTQTPKHLITATGQRVTLRCSPRSGDLSVYWYQQSLDQGLQFLIQYYNGEERAKGNILERFSAQQFPDLHSELNLSSLELGDSALYFCASSVGGSDTEAFFGQGTRLTVV.

The sample holds many counts of this clone. V usage is TRBV6-6 and J usage is TRBJ2-2; no clear D gene. Between the trimmed V and J ends, which lost 2 bases and 2 bases, there was a span of 6 bases. The CDR3 is 14 amino acids. Germline assignment: CDR1 MNHNY and CDR2 SVGAGI (reference sequence). Written as DNA, the CDR3 is TGTGCCAGCAGTTACGACACTAACACCGGGGAGCTGTTTTTT. This sequence encodes CASSYDTNTGELFF.

The table lists this clone with a few counts. V usage is TRBV29-1 and J usage is TRBJ2-3; 8 bases align to TRBD2. Trimming removed 6 bases from V and 9 bases from J; junction bases left unmatched: 11. The CDR3 is 13 residues long. Germline V gene lookup returns CDR1 SQVTM and CDR2 ANQGSEA. The CDR3 DNA is TGCAGCGTCGCCCGGACTAGCAGCGACACGCAGTATTTT. Residues: CSVARTSSDTQYF.

V gene TRBV7-9 combines with J gene TRBJ1-5; 11 bases agree with TRBD1. Germline CDR1 and CDR2: SEHNR and FQNEAQ (reference sequence). V was pared by 5 bases and J by 2 bases, with 11 bases of the junction left unmatched. This CDR3 is built from 18 residues. The CDR3: CASSPPVDRGLGNQPQHF. The CDR3 DNA sequence: TGTGCCAGCAGCCCCCCGGTGGACAGGGGGCTTGGCAATCAGCCCCAGCATTTT.

The V and J genes are TRBV28 and TRBJ2-7; no definite D call. There are 17 residues in the CDR3. Germline V gene data show CDR1 as MDHEN and CDR2 as SYDVKM. Trimming took 5 bases from V and 0 from J, leaving 20 bases between them. This CDR3 is CASSLKAYALRSYEQYF. DNA of the CDR3: TGTGCCAGCAGTCTAAAGGCGTACGCCCTCCGCTCCTACGAGCAGTACTTC.

In its sample, this clone was seen a few times. V gene TRBV25-1 combines with J gene TRBJ1-5; D not resolved. The CDR3 sequence is 13 residues long. Germline assignment: CDR1 MGHDK and CDR2 SYGVNS. V was trimmed by 4 bases and J by 0 bases, leaving 4 bases between them. In DNA, the CDR3 is TGTGCCAGCAGTGGGGGTAGCAATCAGCCCCAGCATTTT. Amino acid sequence: CASSGGSNQPQHF.

The CDR3 loop reads CSVEFRGQETQYF. The CDR3 DNA is TGCAGCGTTGAATTTAGGGGGCAAGAGACCCAGTACTTC. The chain is built from TRBV29-1 and TRBJ2-5; maybe TRBD1 (6 bases). Germline V gene data show CDR1 as SQVTM and CDR2 as ANQGSEA. Trimming cost V 2 bases and J 2 bases, with 9 bases left between them. This CDR3 has 13 amino acids.

This sequence joins TRBV2 and TRBJ2-1; TRBD1 or TRBD2 may be the D gene (5 bases each). The CDR3 totals 15 residues. Trimming took 6 bases from V and 4 from J, leaving 16 bases between them. Germline CDR1 and CDR2: SNHLY and FYNNEI. The CDR3 sequence: CASSADGTHYNEQFF. Written as DNA, the CDR3 is TGTGCCAGCAGCGCGGATGGGACCCATTACAATGAGCAGTTCTTC. Combining the CDR3 with reference TRBV2 and TRBJ2-1 gives the whole variable domain EPEVTQTPSHQVTQMGQEVILRCVPISNHLYFYWYRQILGQKVEFLVSFYNNEISEKSEIFDDQFSVERPDGSNFTLKIRSTKLEDSAMYFCASSADGTHYNEQFFGPGTRLTVL.

The chain is built from TRBV19 and TRBJ1-1; unclear D gene. Trimming stripped 3 bases from V and 0 bases from J, with 8 bases between. The CDR3 covers 14 residues. CDR1 and CDR2 from the germline V gene are LNHDA and SQIVND (reference sequence). CDR3 in amino acids: CASSIEHLNTEAFF. The CDR3 DNA is TGTGCCAGTAGTATTGAGCACTTGAACACTGAAGCTTTCTTT.

With respect to this clone: The junction does not match germline at one end; this may be a read error. This chain joins TRBV6-4 and TRBJ2-1, with a possible D match to TRBD2 (5 bases). This CDR3 spans 14 amino acids. Germline V lookup: CDR1 MRHNA, CDR2 SNTAGT. The CDR3 DNA follows: TGTGCCAGCAGTTACTCGCGGGCCGACAATGAGCAGTTCTTC. Translating it yields CASSYSRADNEQFF.